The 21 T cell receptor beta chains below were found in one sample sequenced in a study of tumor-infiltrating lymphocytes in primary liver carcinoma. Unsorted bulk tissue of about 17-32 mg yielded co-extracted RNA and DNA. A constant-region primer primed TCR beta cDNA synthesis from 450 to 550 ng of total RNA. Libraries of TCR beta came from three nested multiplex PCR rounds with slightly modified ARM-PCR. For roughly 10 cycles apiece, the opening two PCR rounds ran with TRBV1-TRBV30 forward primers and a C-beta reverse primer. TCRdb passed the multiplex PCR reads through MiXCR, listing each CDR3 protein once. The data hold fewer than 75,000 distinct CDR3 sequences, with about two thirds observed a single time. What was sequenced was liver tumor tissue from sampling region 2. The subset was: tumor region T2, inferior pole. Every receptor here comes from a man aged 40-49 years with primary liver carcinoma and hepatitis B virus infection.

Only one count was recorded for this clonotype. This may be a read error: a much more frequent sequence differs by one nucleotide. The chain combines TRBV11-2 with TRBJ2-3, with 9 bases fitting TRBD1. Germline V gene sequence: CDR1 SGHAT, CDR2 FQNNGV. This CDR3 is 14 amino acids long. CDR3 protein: CVSSFDRGTDTQYF. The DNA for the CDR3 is TGTGTCAGCAGCTTCGACAGGGGGACAGATACGCAGTATTTT.

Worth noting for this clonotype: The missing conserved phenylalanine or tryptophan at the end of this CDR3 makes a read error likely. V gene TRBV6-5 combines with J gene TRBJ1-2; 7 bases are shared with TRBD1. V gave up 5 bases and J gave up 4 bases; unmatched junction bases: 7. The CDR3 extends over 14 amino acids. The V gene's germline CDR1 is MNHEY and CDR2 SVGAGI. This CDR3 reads CASSPPSGGYGYTV. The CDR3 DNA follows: TGTGCCAGCAGTCCTCCTTCAGGGGGCTATGGCTACACCGTC.

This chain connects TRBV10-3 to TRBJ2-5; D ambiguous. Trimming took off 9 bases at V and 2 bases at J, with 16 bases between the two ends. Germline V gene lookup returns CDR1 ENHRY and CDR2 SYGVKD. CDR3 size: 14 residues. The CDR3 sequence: CAISPDMAQETQYF. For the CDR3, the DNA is TGTGCCATAAGCCCCGACATGGCTCAAGAGACCCAGTACTTC.

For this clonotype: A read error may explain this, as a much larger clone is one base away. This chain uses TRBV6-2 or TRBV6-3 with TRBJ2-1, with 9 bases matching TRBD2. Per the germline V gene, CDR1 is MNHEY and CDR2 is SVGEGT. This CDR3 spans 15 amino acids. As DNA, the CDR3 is TGTGCCAGCAGCTCCGGACTAGCGCTATACAATGGGCAGTTCTTC. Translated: CASSSGLALYNGQFF.

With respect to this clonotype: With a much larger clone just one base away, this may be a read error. The CDR3 loop is CASSLASASTDTHYF. In DNA, the CDR3 is TGCGCCAGCAGCTTGGCCAGCGCCAGCACAGATACGCACTATTTT. The chain couples TRBV5-1 to TRBJ2-3, with D unresolved. Germline V gene data show CDR1 as SGHRS and CDR2 as YFSETQ. The CDR3 length is 15 residues.

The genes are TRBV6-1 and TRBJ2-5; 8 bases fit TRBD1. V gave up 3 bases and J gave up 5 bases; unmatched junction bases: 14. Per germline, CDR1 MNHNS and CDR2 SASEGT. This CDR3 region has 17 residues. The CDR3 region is CASSEYVPGQGRETQYF. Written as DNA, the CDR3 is TGTGCCAGCAGTGAGTACGTCCCCGGACAGGGTCGTGAGACCCAGTACTTC.

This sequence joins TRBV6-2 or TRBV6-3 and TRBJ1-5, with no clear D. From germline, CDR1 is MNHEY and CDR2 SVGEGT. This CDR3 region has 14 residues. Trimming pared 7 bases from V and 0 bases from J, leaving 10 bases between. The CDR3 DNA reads TGTGCCAGCAATGAATTGGATAGCAATCAGCCCCAGCATTTT. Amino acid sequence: CASNELDSNQPQHF.

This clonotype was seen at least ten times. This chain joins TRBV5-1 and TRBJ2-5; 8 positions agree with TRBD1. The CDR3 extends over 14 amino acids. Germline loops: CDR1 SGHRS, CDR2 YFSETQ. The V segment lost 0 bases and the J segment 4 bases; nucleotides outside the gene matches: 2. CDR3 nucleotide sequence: TGCGCCAGCAGCTTGGAGGACAGGGCAGAGACCCAGTACTTC. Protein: CASSLEDRAETQYF.

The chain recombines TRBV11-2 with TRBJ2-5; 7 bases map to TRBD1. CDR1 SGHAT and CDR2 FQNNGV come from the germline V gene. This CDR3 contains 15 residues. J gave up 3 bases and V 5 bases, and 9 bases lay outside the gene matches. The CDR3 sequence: CASSPWGTAKETQYF. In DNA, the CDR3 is TGTGCCAGCAGCCCCTGGGGGACAGCGAAAGAGACCCAGTACTTC.

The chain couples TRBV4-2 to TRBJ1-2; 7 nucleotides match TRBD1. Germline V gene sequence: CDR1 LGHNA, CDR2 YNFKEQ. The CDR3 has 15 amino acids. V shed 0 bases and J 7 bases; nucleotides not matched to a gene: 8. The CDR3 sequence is CASSQDVGGRSGYTF. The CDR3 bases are TGTGCCAGCAGCCAAGACGTAGGGGGCAGATCTGGCTACACCTTC.

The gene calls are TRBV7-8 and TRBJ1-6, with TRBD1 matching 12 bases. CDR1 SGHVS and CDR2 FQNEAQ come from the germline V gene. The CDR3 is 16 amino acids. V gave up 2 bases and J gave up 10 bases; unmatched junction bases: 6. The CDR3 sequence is CASSLYRDRGPSPLHF. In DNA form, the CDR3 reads TGTGCCAGCAGCTTATACCGGGACAGGGGGCCGTCACCCCTCCACTTT.

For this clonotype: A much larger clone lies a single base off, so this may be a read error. The CDR3 DNA reads as TGTGCCAGCACTTTGGGGGGGGCTACAGGCGAGCAGTACTTC. Encoded protein: CASTLGGATGEQYF. This chain joins TRBV28 and TRBJ2-7; D might be TRBD2 (7 bases). The CDR3 covers 14 residues. The germline V gene has CDR1 MDHEN and CDR2 SYDVKM. The V gene lost 7 bases and the J gene lost 6 bases, with 19 bases spanning the gap.

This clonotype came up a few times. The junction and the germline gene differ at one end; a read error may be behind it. The CDR3 loop reads CASSFGRDNEQLF. In DNA, the CDR3 is TGTGCCAGCAGTTTTGGCAGAGACAATGAGCAGCTCTTC. V is TRBV12-3 or TRBV12-4 and J is TRBJ2-1; the D is unclear. This CDR3 region has 13 residues.

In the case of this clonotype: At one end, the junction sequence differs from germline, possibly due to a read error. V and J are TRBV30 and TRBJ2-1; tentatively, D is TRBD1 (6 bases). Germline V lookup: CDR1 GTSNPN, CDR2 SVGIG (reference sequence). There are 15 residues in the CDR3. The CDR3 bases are TGTGCCGGGAGTGTATCTGGGGGCCCTGGGAATGAGCAGTTCTTC. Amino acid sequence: CAGSVSGGPGNEQFF.

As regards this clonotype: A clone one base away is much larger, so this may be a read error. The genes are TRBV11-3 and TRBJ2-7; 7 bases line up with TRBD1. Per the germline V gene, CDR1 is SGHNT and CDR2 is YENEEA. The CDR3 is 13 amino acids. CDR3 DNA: TGTGCCAGCAGCATGGGACAGTCCTACGAGCGGTACTTC. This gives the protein CASSMGQSYERYF.

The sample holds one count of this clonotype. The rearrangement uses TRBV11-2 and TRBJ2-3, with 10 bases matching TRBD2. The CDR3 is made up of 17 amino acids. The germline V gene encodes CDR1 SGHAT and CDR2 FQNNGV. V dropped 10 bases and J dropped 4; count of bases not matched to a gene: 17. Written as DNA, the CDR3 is TGTGCCAACATCGACCAGGTTTCTAGCGGGAGTTCAGATACGCAGTATTTT. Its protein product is CANIDQVSSGSSDTQYF.

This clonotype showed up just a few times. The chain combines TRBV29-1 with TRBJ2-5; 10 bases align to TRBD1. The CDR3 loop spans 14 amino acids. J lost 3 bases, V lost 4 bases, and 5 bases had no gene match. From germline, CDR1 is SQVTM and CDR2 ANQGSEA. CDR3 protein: CSVASGTGEETQYF. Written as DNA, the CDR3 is TGCAGCGTTGCTTCCGGGACAGGGGAAGAGACCCAGTACTTC. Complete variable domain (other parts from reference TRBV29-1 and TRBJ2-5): SAVISQKPSRDICQRGTSLTIQCQVDSQVTMMFWYRQQPGQSLTLIATANQGSEATYESGFVIDKFPISRPNLTFSTLTVSNMSPEDSSIYLCSVASGTGEETQYFGPGTRLLVL.

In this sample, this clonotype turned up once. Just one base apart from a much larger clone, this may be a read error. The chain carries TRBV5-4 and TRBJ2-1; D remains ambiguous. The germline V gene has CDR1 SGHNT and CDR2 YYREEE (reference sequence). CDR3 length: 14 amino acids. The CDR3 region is CSSSLESHNNEQFF. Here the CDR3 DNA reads TGTTCCAGCAGCTTGGAATCCCATAACAATGAGCAGTTCTTC.

The CDR3 region is CASSSGGSSVVARTDTQYF. CDR3 DNA: TGTGCCAGCAGCTCCGGGGGAAGCTCTGTTGTAGCCCGCACAGATACGCAGTATTTT. The chain recombines TRBV11-1 with TRBJ2-3; D perhaps matches TRBD2 (6 bases). CDR3 size: 19 residues. V was trimmed by 4 bases and J by 1 base, leaving 24 bases between them. CDR1 and CDR2 (germline): SGHAT, FQDESV (reference sequence).

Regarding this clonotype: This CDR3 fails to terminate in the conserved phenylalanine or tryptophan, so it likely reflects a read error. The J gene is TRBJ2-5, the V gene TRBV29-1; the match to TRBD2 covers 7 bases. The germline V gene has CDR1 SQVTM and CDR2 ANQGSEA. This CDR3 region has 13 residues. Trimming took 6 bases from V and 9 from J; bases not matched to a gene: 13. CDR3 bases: TGCAGCGTCCACACTGGGAGGGAAGAACCCCAGTACTCC. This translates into CSVHTGREEPQYS.

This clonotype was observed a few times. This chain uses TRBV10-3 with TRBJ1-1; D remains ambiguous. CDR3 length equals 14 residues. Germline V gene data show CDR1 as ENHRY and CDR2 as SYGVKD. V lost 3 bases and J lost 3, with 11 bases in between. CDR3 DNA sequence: TGTGCCATCAGTGACACAATAAGGGACACTGAAGCTTTCTTT. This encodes CAISDTIRDTEAFF.